These 5 T cell receptor beta chains were all obtained from the same sample, sequenced in a study of T-cell memory formation after mild COVID-19 (dated by TCRdb to about 2021). Library construction relied on 5' RACE. The instrument was an Illumina NovaSeq 6000. Using fastp at Q25 and MiXCR, TCRdb reprocessed the public reads and kept productive beta chains. Here each entry gathers all rows of one CDR3 protein and keeps the most common genes and DNA. In this sample the table shows roughly 600,000 distinct CDR3 sequences, approximately 18% of which occur a single time. About 11% of the sample is held by the ten biggest clonotypes. Sequencing input: PBMCs or a T cell subset sorted from them (not recorded which). These receptors all stem from an adult woman who had mild COVID-19 (a few samples of this study predate the infection). The sample titles of this study are shuffled in the database, so cell type and time point are left out; the donor was told from shared clones.

The CDR3 sequence is CASSLMSRSGYNNEQFF. The CDR3 DNA is TGTGCCAGCAGCTTAATGTCGCGTAGCGGGTATAACAATGAGCAGTTCTTC. The chain couples TRBV5-4 to TRBJ2-1; the match to TRBD2 covers 7 bases. CDR1 is SGHNT, CDR2 YYREEE, per germline (reference sequence). The CDR3 totals 17 residues. The junction had 13 bases not matched to a gene; V was cut back by 2 bases and J by 5 bases.

This clonotype has a count of ten or more. The chain uses TRBV5-1 and TRBJ2-1; TRBD2 matches at 7 bases. The CDR3 totals 16 residues. Looked up from germline, CDR1 is SGHRS and CDR2 is YFSETQ. Germline trimming cut 0 bases from V and 3 bases from J; bases unmatched to any gene: 6. For the CDR3, the DNA is TGCGCCAGCAGCTTGGAGGGGAGGGGAAGCTACAATGAGCAGTTCTTC. Protein product: CASSLEGRGSYNEQFF.

This clonotype has only a few counts. The chain links TRBV30 to TRBJ1-2; tentative D call: TRBD1 (5 bases). CDR3 length: 11 residues. Trimming shortened V by 6 bases and J by 7 bases, and 12 bases separated the two germline ends. Germline V gene lookup returns CDR1 GTSNPN and CDR2 SVGIG (reference sequence). Here the CDR3 DNA reads TGTGCCTGTGCTCCAGGGTTTGGCTACACCTTC. It codes for CACAPGFGYTF. The full variable domain, with the rest looked up from reference TRBV30 and TRBJ1-2, is SQTIHQWPATLVQPVGSPLSLECTVEGTSNPNLYWYRQAAGRGLQLLFYSVGIGQISSEVPQNLSASRPQDRQFILSSKKLLLSDSGFYLCACAPGFGYTFGSGTRLTVV.

V is TRBV7-3 and J is TRBJ2-3; 8 nucleotides match TRBD2. Trimming took 4 bases from V and 4 from J; bases not matched to a gene: 7. The CDR3 sequence is 15 residues long. The germline V gene encodes CDR1 SGHTA and CDR2 FQGTGA. DNA for the CDR3: TGTGCCAGCAGCTCCTCGGGGGGGCGCGCAGATACGCAGTATTTT. Encoded protein: CASSSSGGRADTQYF. The whole variable domain, filled in from reference TRBV7-3 and TRBJ2-3, reads GAGVSQTPSNKVTEKGKYVELRCDPISGHTALYWYRQSLGQGPEFLIYFQGTGAADDSGLPNDRFFAVRPEGSVSTLKIQRTERGDSAVYLCASSSSGGRADTQYFGPGTRLTVL.

This clonotype has a handful of counts. This chain links TRBV5-1 with TRBJ1-6; D remains unclear. This CDR3 has 16 residues. The germline gives CDR1 SGHRS, CDR2 YFSETQ. V lost 3 bases, J lost 7 bases, and 17 bases lay in between. This chain's CDR3 is CASSWKTGKENSPLHF. The CDR3, as DNA: TGCGCCAGCAGCTGGAAGACCGGGAAGGAGAATTCACCCCTCCACTTT.